Below, one T cell receptor (beta chain) is given with its context. The antigen is unknown. In each case, RNA was isolated and then reverse transcribed into cDNA as the sequencing template. TCRdb keeps only in-frame clones here, not all; method: immunoSEQ multiplex PCR. Here the sample spans 140,000 to 150,000 clones, 40% to 55% being singletons. Researchers took lesional scalp punch biopsies and peripheral blood from people who were alopecia areata patients. A FACSAria was used to sort CD4+ and CD8+ T cells. These cells came from PBMCs. This sample was taken from a study of CD8+ T cells in alopecia areata. Study-level points and caveats: TCR sharing was clearer in mice than between patients, perhaps partly owing to patient HLA diversity. Higher clonality was seen in lesional scalp than in normal scalp, especially in alopecia totalis/universalis.

This sample comprised CD4+ T cells sorted from blood, obtained at week 0. The origin of this receptor is a human donor with alopecia areata.

The CDR3 coding sequence is TGTGCCAGCAGTTCTCCGCAGGGGACTGAAGCTTTCTTT. Translating it yields CASSSPQGTEAFF. The chain carries TRBV28 and TRBJ1-1; D may be TRBD1 (6 bases). The CDR3 runs 13 residues. Germline-derived CDR1 and CDR2 are MDHEN and SYDVKM. V was pared by 4 bases and J by 5 bases, with 11 bases between.